The 31 T cell receptor beta chains below all came from one sample that was sequenced in a study of beta chain features in type 1 diabetes. The study reverse transcribed the entire isolated RNA, so it sequenced expressed TCRB transcripts. Clones were sequenced by immunoSEQ multiplex PCR, and TCRdb holds only the in-frame ones, with some missing. Counted here are more than 250,000 clones, over 12% occurring once; the ten biggest clones make up about 0.014%. Study-level findings and limits: In every one of the four CD4+ subsets, TCRB CDR3s were moderately but significantly shorter in Type 1 diabetes patients.

Their cognate antigens are unknown. The sample taken for sequencing was naive CD4+ T cells from blood. Every receptor here comes from a man aged 18 to 29 with type 1 diabetes.

This chain connects TRBV5-6 to TRBJ2-1, with TRBD2 identical over 7 bases. Trimming at V came to 4 bases and at J to 5 bases, leaving 12 bases not matched to a gene. The germline CDR1 and CDR2 sequences are SGHDT and YYEEEE. CDR3 length: 16 amino acids. The CDR3 coding sequence is TGTGCCAGCAGCCCTGGGGACTACCTTTTCGACAATGAGCAGTTCTTC. The encoded protein is CASSPGDYLFDNEQFF.

This clone appeared a few times. The V call is TRBV10-3, the J call TRBJ1-1; D is unresolved. Germline CDR1 ENHRY, CDR2 SYGVKD. There are 14 residues in the CDR3. The V end was cut by 7 bases, the J end by 3 bases, with 15 bases between. In DNA, the CDR3 is TGTGCCATCATTGGAGGGCCGGCGGACACTGAAGCTTTCTTT. It is translated as CAIIGGPADTEAFF.

This clone has a handful of counts. V usage is TRBV9 and J usage is TRBJ2-5; 7 bases are shared with TRBD2. The CDR3 sequence is 15 residues long. Trimming took 0 bases from V and 5 from J; bases not matched to a gene: 7. Germline V gene lookup returns CDR1 SGDLS and CDR2 YYNGEE. The CDR3: CASSVGSGVVETQYF. The CDR3 bases are TGTGCCAGCAGCGTAGGAAGCGGGGTGGTGGAGACCCAGTACTTC.

The chain joins TRBV6-5 to TRBJ1-1; 7 positions agree with TRBD1. Unmatched junction bases numbered 4, after V lost 0 bases and J lost 3 bases. The CDR3 sequence is 15 residues long. In germline, CDR1 is MNHEY, CDR2 SVGAGI. This CDR3 is CASSYSAQGDTEAFF. As DNA, the CDR3 is TGTGCCAGCAGTTACTCGGCTCAGGGGGACACTGAAGCTTTCTTT.

This chain joins TRBV7-2 and TRBJ2-5; 8 nucleotides agree with TRBD2. The CDR3 loop spans 15 amino acids. V shed 8 bases, J shed 5 bases, and the junction held 13 bases outside the gene matches. The germline CDR1 and CDR2 sequences are SGHTA and FQGNSA. The CDR3, as DNA: TGTGCCAGCTCTACTAGCGGTGGGGGCGGGGAGACCCAGTACTTC. It codes for CASSTSGGGGETQYF.

This clone was seen just once. V gene TRBV9 combines with J gene TRBJ2-1; 7 bases are shared with TRBD1. V lost 2 bases and J lost 7; bases outside the gene matches: 6. The CDR3 is made up of 14 amino acids. Per the germline V gene, CDR1 is SGDLS and CDR2 is YYNGEE. The CDR3 DNA reads as TGTGCCAGCAGCGTCCCGGGACAGAAAAATGAGCAGTTCTTC. Amino acid sequence: CASSVPGQKNEQFF.

The table lists this clone with a few counts. V gene TRBV9 combines with J gene TRBJ2-2; 7 bases map to TRBD1. Germline V gene data show CDR1 as SGDLS and CDR2 as YYNGEE. Trimming took 4 bases from V and 4 from J; bases not matched to a gene: 4. The CDR3 has 14 amino acids. The CDR3 loop is CASSNRGVTGELFF. The CDR3 DNA reads TGTGCCAGCAGCAACAGGGGAGTCACCGGGGAGCTGTTTTTT.

This clone appeared a few times. The chain links TRBV15 to TRBJ2-1, with 9 bases matching TRBD2. Germline V gene lookup returns CDR1 LNHNV and CDR2 YYDKDF (reference sequence). Unmatched junction bases numbered 9, after V lost 1 base and J lost 2 bases. The CDR3 spans 18 residues. CDR3 sequence reads: CATSRVLASGTPYNEQFF. The DNA of the CDR3 is TGTGCCACCAGCAGAGTATTGGCTAGCGGGACCCCCTACAATGAGCAGTTCTTC. The variable domain in full, completed from reference TRBV15 and TRBJ2-1, reads DAMVIQNPRYQVTQFGKPVTLSCSQTLNHNVMYWYQQKSSQAPKLLFHYYDKDFNNEADTPDNFQSRRPNTSFCFLDIRSPGLGDTAMYLCATSRVLASGTPYNEQFFGPGTRLTVL.

This clone showed up just a few times. V usage is TRBV30 and J usage is TRBJ2-3; unclear D gene. V lost 2 bases to trimming and J lost 2 bases, with 5 bases between them. The length of the CDR3 is 12 residues. Germline V CDR1 and CDR2: GTSNPN, SVGIG (reference sequence). CDR3 amino acids: CAWSLYTDTQYF. CDR3 sequence (DNA): TGTGCCTGGAGTCTATACACAGATACGCAGTATTTT.

This clone showed up just a few times. V and J are TRBV6-5 and TRBJ2-7; the D is unclear. Germline CDR1 and CDR2: MNHEY and SVGAGI. Trimming pared 6 bases from V and 2 bases from J, leaving 8 bases between. This CDR3 has 12 amino acids. The CDR3 spells CASRPTAYEQYF. CDR3 nucleotides: TGTGCCAGCAGGCCTACAGCCTACGAGCAGTACTTC.

This clone was seen a handful of times. CDR3 sequence: CASSLVSLGMQPQHF. CDR3 DNA: TGTGCCAGCAGCTTGGTCTCCCTGGGCATGCAGCCCCAGCATTTT. This rearrangement joins TRBV5-6 to TRBJ1-5; D gene unclear. The germline CDR1 and CDR2 sequences are SGHDT and YYEEEE. The CDR3 is 15 residues long. Trimming cost V 0 bases and J 7 bases, with 14 bases left between them.

The chain has TRBV18 and TRBJ1-5; tentative D call: TRBD1 (5 bases). This CDR3 has 16 amino acids. Trimming shortened V by 1 base and J by 6 bases, and 16 bases separated the two germline ends. Germline-derived CDR1 and CDR2 are KGHSH and LQKENI. In DNA, the CDR3 is TGTGCCAGCTCACCACTTTCCGCAGGGTTGGGTCAGCCCCAGCATTTT. Encoded protein: CASSPLSAGLGQPQHF.

V usage is TRBV5-4 and J usage is TRBJ1-6, with D hard to call. CDR1 is SGHNT and CDR2 is YYREEE in the germline V gene (reference sequence). CDR3 size: 14 residues. V was cut by 0 bases and J by 10 bases, with 11 bases left in between. The CDR3 here is CASSLENAGSPLHF. The CDR3 DNA reads as TGTGCCAGCAGCTTGGAGAACGCGGGGTCACCCCTCCACTTT.

The chain links TRBV28 to TRBJ2-7; 8 bases map to TRBD1. From germline, CDR1 is MDHEN and CDR2 SYDVKM. This CDR3 region has 15 residues. V dropped 2 bases and J dropped 1; count of bases not matched to a gene: 4. The CDR3: CASSLTQGASYEQYF. Here the CDR3 DNA reads TGTGCCAGCAGTTTAACCCAGGGGGCGTCCTACGAGCAGTACTTC.

The sample holds a few counts of this clone. The chain carries TRBV7-2 and TRBJ1-6, with unresolved D. Germline assignment: CDR1 SGHTA and CDR2 FQGNSA. Trimming shortened V by 3 bases and J by 8 bases, and 8 bases separated the two germline ends. This CDR3 is 13 amino acids long. CDR3 region: CASSFDRDSPLHF. CDR3 nucleotides: TGTGCCAGCAGCTTCGACCGGGATTCACCCCTCCACTTT.

In its sample, this clone was seen a few times. The V gene is TRBV18, the J gene TRBJ2-5, with D maybe TRBD2 (6 bases). CDR1 KGHSH and CDR2 LQKENI come from the germline V gene. The germline V and J ends were trimmed by 3 bases and 5 bases, with 16 bases remaining between them. This CDR3 is 15 amino acids long. In DNA, the CDR3 is TGTGCCAGCTCACCCAGGGAGGAGGTCGGTGAGACCCAGTACTTC. Translation gives CASSPREEVGETQYF.

The genes are TRBV18 and TRBJ1-3; TRBD1 matches 7 bases. Germline-derived CDR1 and CDR2 are KGHSH and LQKENI. This CDR3 is built from 15 residues. J lost 4 bases, V lost 7 bases, and 10 bases had no gene match. The CDR3 is CASLGQFSSGNTIYF. CDR3 bases: TGTGCCAGCTTGGGACAGTTTTCCTCCGGAAACACCATATATTTT.

The chain couples TRBV14 to TRBJ2-1; D is perhaps TRBD2 (5 bases). The germline V gene has CDR1 SGHDN and CDR2 FVKESK. Trimming cost V 2 bases and J 2 bases, with 13 bases left between them. The CDR3 loop spans 16 amino acids. CDR3 loop: CASSQHGLAPYNEQFF. CDR3 coding DNA: TGTGCCAGCAGCCAACACGGACTCGCCCCCTACAATGAGCAGTTCTTC.

This clone was counted only a few times. The chain links TRBV5-6 to TRBJ2-2, with a possible D match to TRBD1 (6 bases). V was pared by 0 bases and J by 6 bases, with 6 bases between. The CDR3 has 13 amino acids. Germline V gene sequence: CDR1 SGHDT, CDR2 YYEEEE. CDR3 bases: TGTGCCAGCAGCTTGGAGGGGGCCGGGGAGCTGTTTTTT. This gives the protein CASSLEGAGELFF.

This clone was seen more than once but under ten times. In the same sample, other DNA sequences code for this CDR3. J is TRBJ2-1 and V is TRBV7-2, with 7 bases that match TRBD1. The germline V gene has CDR1 SGHTA and CDR2 FQGNSA. This CDR3 region has 13 residues. The V gene end was trimmed by 5 bases and the J gene end by 6 bases; junction bases not matched to a gene: 4. CDR3 in amino acids: CASSQRQGNEQFF. In DNA form, the CDR3 reads TGTGCCAGCAGCCAGAGACAGGGCAATGAGCAGTTCTTC. Supplemented by reference TRBV7-2 and TRBJ2-1, the full variable domain reads GAGVSQSPSNKVTEKGKDVELRCDPISGHTALYWYRQSLGQGLEFLIYFQGNSAPDKSGLPSDRFSAERTGGSVSTLTIQRTQQEDSAVYLCASSQRQGNEQFFGPGTRLTVL.

This clone has just one count. This sequence joins TRBV7-2 and TRBJ2-5; 14 bases fit TRBD2. The ends lost 4 bases at V and 4 bases at J; junction bases unmatched: 11. Germline V gene lookup returns CDR1 SGHTA and CDR2 FQGNSA. The CDR3 spans 18 residues. CDR3 nucleotides: TGTGCCAGCAGCTCCTACCGGACTAGCGGGGGGCCGCGAGAGACCCAGTACTTC. This codes for CASSSYRTSGGPRETQYF.

For this clone: The same CDR3 arises from other DNA sequences in this sample as well. The chain joins TRBV7-2 to TRBJ2-7; D ambiguous. There are 12 residues in the CDR3. V dropped 3 bases and J dropped 1 base, with 4 bases sitting between them. Germline loops: CDR1 SGHTA, CDR2 FQGNSA. The CDR3 sequence is CASSLSSYEQYF. The CDR3 nucleotides are TGTGCCAGCAGCTTGAGTTCCTACGAGCAGTACTTC.

This clone was counted between two and nine times. This chain links TRBV29-1 with TRBJ2-7; D gene uncertain. This CDR3 spans 12 amino acids. V dropped 4 bases and J dropped 4 bases, with 11 bases sitting between them. Germline V gene data show CDR1 as SQVTM and CDR2 as ANQGSEA. The CDR3 nucleotides read TGCAGCGTTGGAGTCGGAGCATACGAGCAGTACTTC. The encoded protein is CSVGVGAYEQYF.

This clone was seen more than once but under ten times. The genes are TRBV18 and TRBJ2-3; D perhaps matches TRBD1 (6 bases). V gave up 2 bases and J gave up 4 bases, with 16 bases separating them. CDR3 length: 16 residues. Germline CDR1 and CDR2: KGHSH and LQKENI. In nucleotides, the CDR3 is TGTGCCAGCTCACCAGGACAGACAACACTTGCAGATACGCAGTATTTT. It encodes CASSPGQTTLADTQYF.

The V and J genes are TRBV28 and TRBJ2-1, with TRBD1 matching 7 bases. Germline V CDR1 and CDR2: MDHEN, SYDVKM. With 4 bases clipped from V and 7 bases from J, the junction kept 1 base outside the gene matches. The CDR3 extends over 12 amino acids. CDR3 bases: TGTGCCAGCAGTTCGACAGGGAATGAGCAGTTCTTC. Its translation is CASSSTGNEQFF.

This chain uses TRBV5-6 with TRBJ1-5, with TRBD1 as a possible D gene (6 bases). Trimming left V 1 base short and J 5 bases short, with 13 bases between. The CDR3 runs to 15 residues. CDR1 and CDR2 (germline): SGHDT, YYEEEE. The DNA of the CDR3 is TGTGCCAGCAGCTTGCAGGGGAACTGGGATCAGCCCCAGCATTTT. The encoded protein is CASSLQGNWDQPQHF.

V gene TRBV7-2 combines with J gene TRBJ2-7; 7 nucleotides line up with TRBD2. V lost 1 base and J lost 2; bases outside the gene matches: 14. The CDR3 has 18 amino acids. Per the germline V gene, CDR1 is SGHTA and CDR2 is FQGNSA. The DNA for the CDR3 is TGTGCCAGCAGCTTAGGAAGGGGACTCGCGGGGGAGACCTACGAGCAGTACTTC. Amino acid sequence: CASSLGRGLAGETYEQYF.

This clone was seen a handful of times. The genes are TRBV7-6 and TRBJ2-5, with a tentative D call TRBD2 (6 bases). Per the germline V gene, CDR1 is SGHVS and CDR2 is FNYEAQ. V gave up 0 bases and J gave up 4 bases, with 18 bases separating them. The CDR3 has 17 amino acids. This CDR3 is CASSLALWARGGETQYF. The CDR3 nucleotides are TGTGCCAGCAGCTTAGCGCTTTGGGCGCGGGGCGGAGAGACCCAGTACTTC.

The V and J genes are TRBV19 and TRBJ2-7; 11 bases fit TRBD1. The CDR3 has 15 residues. V lost 7 bases, J lost 4 bases, and 9 bases stayed unmatched. The germline CDR1 and CDR2 sequences are LNHDA and SQIVND (reference sequence). The CDR3 DNA reads TGTGCCAGTAAGCAGCAGGACAGGGGGCGATACGAGCAGTACTTC. Protein: CASKQQDRGRYEQYF.

The genes are TRBV25-1 and TRBJ2-2, with D possibly being TRBD1 (6 bases). The CDR3 has 13 residues. V lost 8 bases, J lost 5 bases, and 12 bases lay in between. CDR1 and CDR2 (germline): MGHDK, SYGVNS. The CDR3 nucleotides read TGTGCCAGCGCCACAGGGCGGACCGGGGAGCTGTTTTTT. As protein: CASATGRTGELFF. The full variable domain, in which reference TRBV25-1 and TRBJ2-2 provide the parts outside the CDR3, is EADIYQTPRYLVIGTGKKITLECSQTMGHDKMYWYQQDPGMELHLIHYSYGVNSTEKGDLSSESTVSRIRTEHFPLTLESARPSHTSQYLCASATGRTGELFFGEGSRLTVL.

The V and J genes are TRBV28 and TRBJ2-1; TRBD1 agrees at 11 bases. CDR3 length equals 16 residues. CDR1 and CDR2 from the germline V gene are MDHEN and SYDVKM. Germline trimming cut 6 bases from V and 9 bases from J; bases unmatched to any gene: 13. The CDR3 DNA sequence: TGTGCCAGCAGAAATCTTGGACAGGGGGCGACGGGTGAGCAGTTCTTC. This encodes CASRNLGQGATGEQFF.